The 27 T cell receptor beta chains reported below all come from one sample, sequenced in a study of a mutant IDH1 vaccine in newly diagnosed glioma (TCRdb year 2021). Library prep was done by the immunoSEQ multiplex PCR assay. This is the immuneACCESS table as TCRdb keeps it, with only in-frame sequences that have V and J called. A part of the clones is gone; compared with another copy, unresolved V genes explain less than half, and the rest is unexplained. The sample table records fewer than 85,000 clones; about 86% of these occur just once. The top ten hold 2.9% of the sample. Interpreted using the paper, the time point label stands for: baseline, week 1 (first vaccination visit). The sample's treatment or condition, from its label and the paper: pre-vaccination baseline after standard-of-care therapy. Material: PBMCs, obtained from a glioma patient treated with radiotherapy, temozolomide or both. The receptors were sampled from a man aged 25 to 45 with glioma.

J is TRBJ1-3 and V is TRBV6-1; 7 positions agree with TRBD1. The CDR3 loop spans 15 amino acids. V was pared by 3 bases and J by 1 base, with 3 bases of the junction left unmatched. Germline CDR1 reads MNHNS; CDR2 reads SASEGT. The DNA for the CDR3 is TGTGCCAGCAGTGAGTTCAGGGGGTCTGGAAACACCATATATTTT. Translating it yields CASSEFRGSGNTIYF.

This chain uses TRBV30 with TRBJ2-7; D not certain. The CDR3 totals 12 residues. From germline, CDR1 is GTSNPN and CDR2 SVGIG (reference sequence). V was trimmed by 0 bases and J by 3 bases, leaving 6 bases between them. In DNA, the CDR3 is TGTGCCTGGAGTGTAACCTACTACGAGCAGTACTTC. Translating gives CAWSVTYYEQYF.

The chain has TRBV27 and TRBJ1-2, with 9 bases lining up with TRBD1. V lost 2 bases and J lost 8; bases outside the gene matches: 6. The CDR3 loop spans 14 amino acids. Germline assignment: CDR1 MNHEY and CDR2 SMNVEV (reference sequence). Here the CDR3 reads CASSLGGTGSGYTF. As DNA, the CDR3 is TGTGCCAGCAGTTTAGGGGGGACAGGGAGCGGCTACACCTTC.

This chain connects TRBV19 to TRBJ2-1, with TRBD2 matching 8 bases. Germline V CDR1 and CDR2: LNHDA, SQIVND (reference sequence). The CDR3 contains 15 residues. V gave up 5 bases and J gave up 2 bases; unmatched junction bases: 5. The CDR3 sequence is CASSFPGLAYNEQFF. The CDR3 DNA follows: TGTGCCAGTAGTTTCCCGGGACTAGCCTACAATGAGCAGTTCTTC.

V usage is TRBV15 and J usage is TRBJ1-2, with TRBD1 identical over 7 bases. Germline CDR1 reads LNHNV; CDR2 reads YYDKDF (reference sequence). Losses at the gene ends were 6 bases for V and 7 bases for J; bases not matched to a gene: 2. The CDR3 consists of 11 residues. DNA of the CDR3: TGTGCCACCAGAAGGACAGGTGGCTACACCTTC. Translation gives CATRRTGGYTF.

The genes are TRBV19 and TRBJ2-3; the match to TRBD2 covers 11 bases. CDR1 is LNHDA and CDR2 is SQIVND in the germline V gene (reference sequence). The CDR3 covers 15 residues. With 6 bases clipped from V and 7 bases from J, the junction kept 9 bases outside the gene matches. The CDR3 nucleotides are TGTGCCAGTAGCGATCGTAGCGGGGGGGAATATACGCAGTATTTT. Its translation is CASSDRSGGEYTQYF.

The chain combines TRBV28 with TRBJ2-7; 12 bases agree with TRBD2. V gave up 3 bases and J gave up 4 bases; unmatched junction bases: 16. This CDR3 is built from 19 residues. Germline V lookup: CDR1 MDHEN, CDR2 SYDVKM. The CDR3, as DNA: TGTGCCAGCAGTTTGGTTCCACACAGCGGACTAGCGGGGAAATACGAGCAGTACTTC. It encodes CASSLVPHSGLAGKYEQYF.

The chain joins TRBV6-5 to TRBJ1-5; D gene unclear. The CDR3 loop spans 14 amino acids. V was cut by 4 bases and J by 6 bases, with 13 bases left in between. Germline values: CDR1 MNHEY, CDR2 SVGAGI. The CDR3, as DNA: TGTGCCAGCAGTTCCGCGCCCGAGGGTCAGCCCCAGCATTTT. Protein sequence: CASSSAPEGQPQHF.

V usage is TRBV2 and J usage is TRBJ2-7, with 9 nucleotides matching TRBD1. This CDR3 has 15 amino acids. The V gene's germline CDR1 is SNHLY and CDR2 FYNNEI. V dropped 0 bases and J dropped 6; count of bases not matched to a gene: 6. The CDR3 region is CASSEAWGQGVEQYF. CDR3 sequence (DNA): TGTGCCAGCAGTGAAGCTTGGGGACAGGGAGTCGAGCAGTACTTC.

V and J are TRBV6-4 and TRBJ1-1, with D possibly matching TRBD1 (5 bases). Germline V gene data show CDR1 as MRHNA and CDR2 as SNTAGT. This CDR3 comprises 13 residues. The ends were cut back, 6 bases at V and 1 base at J, with 9 bases in the middle. CDR3 coding DNA: TGTGCCAGCAGATCCAGGGAGAACACTGAAGCTTTCTTT. It specifies CASRSRENTEAFF.

V gene TRBV11-2 combines with J gene TRBJ2-7; 7 positions agree with TRBD1. The J segment lost 3 bases and the V segment lost 1 base, leaving 6 bases of the junction unmatched. Germline V gene sequence: CDR1 SGHAT, CDR2 FQNNGV. CDR3 size: 15 residues. CDR3 loop: CASSLVPGGDYEQYF. DNA for the CDR3: TGTGCCAGCAGCTTAGTTCCAGGGGGTGACTACGAGCAGTACTTC.

The rearrangement links TRBV7-9 to TRBJ1-1; D perhaps matches TRBD1 (6 bases). Germline assignment: CDR1 SEHNR and CDR2 FQNEAQ (reference sequence). The CDR3 has 14 amino acids. The V end lost 5 bases, the J end lost 5 bases, and 15 bases lay between the germline ends. This CDR3 reads CASSLVAGETEAFF. In DNA, the CDR3 is TGTGCCAGCAGCCTTGTGGCAGGGGAAACTGAAGCTTTCTTT.

The gene calls are TRBV5-1 and TRBJ2-7; either TRBD1 or TRBD2 may fit D (6 bases each). V was pared by 0 bases and J by 0 bases, with 10 bases between. CDR3 length: 15 residues. CDR1 is SGHRS, CDR2 YFSETQ, per germline. In nucleotides, the CDR3 is TGCGCCAGCAGCTTGGAGGGGGGCAACTCCTACGAGCAGTACTTC. Protein product: CASSLEGGNSYEQYF. The whole variable domain, remainder taken from reference TRBV5-1 and TRBJ2-7, is KAGVTQTPRYLIKTRGQQVTLSCSPISGHRSVSWYQQTPGQGLQFLFEYFSETQRNKGNFPGRFSGRQFSNSRSEMNVSTLELGDSALYLCASSLEGGNSYEQYFGPGTRLTVT.

The chain employs TRBV4-1 and TRBJ1-1; D not resolved. V gave up 0 bases and J gave up 1 base, with 6 bases separating them. This CDR3 spans 14 amino acids. Germline lookup yields CDR1 MGHRA and CDR2 YSYEKL. This chain's CDR3 is CASSQDRTNTEAFF. The CDR3 nucleotides are TGCGCCAGCAGCCAAGACAGGACGAACACTGAAGCTTTCTTT.

This clone was picked up a small number of times. V is TRBV27 and J is TRBJ1-1; D remains unclear. Trimming left V 1 base short and J 1 base short, with 4 bases between. Germline loops: CDR1 MNHEY, CDR2 SMNVEV (reference sequence). This CDR3 is built from 13 residues. The CDR3 loop reads CASSLLENTEAFF. In DNA, the CDR3 is TGTGCCAGCAGTTTATTAGAGAACACTGAAGCTTTCTTT.

This sequence joins TRBV27 and TRBJ1-2; 9 bases map to TRBD1. The CDR3 has 14 amino acids. The ends lost 4 bases at V and 6 bases at J; junction bases unmatched: 6. The germline V gene encodes CDR1 MNHEY and CDR2 SMNVEV (reference sequence). CDR3 sequence reads: CASSYLDRGNGYTF. DNA of the CDR3: TGTGCCAGCAGTTATCTGGACAGGGGCAATGGCTACACCTTC.

The rearrangement uses TRBV7-9 and TRBJ1-2, with 9 bases matching TRBD1. Germline CDR1 reads SEHNR; CDR2 reads FQNEAQ (reference sequence). V lost 3 bases and J lost 3; bases outside the gene matches: 8. The CDR3 consists of 16 residues. The CDR3 DNA follows: TGTGCCAGCAGCTTTAATCCGGGACAGGGACACTATGGCTACACCTTC. Residues: CASSFNPGQGHYGYTF.

This clone came up a few times. V usage is TRBV13 and J usage is TRBJ1-1; the D gene is possibly TRBD1 (6 bases). The CDR3 sequence is 14 residues long. V was trimmed by 3 bases and J by 11 bases, leaving 19 bases between them. The germline CDR1 and CDR2 sequences are PRHDT and FYEKMQ (reference sequence). CDR3 DNA sequence: TGTGCCAGCAGCTTCTGGTCCGAGGGGGTTGTGGCTTTCTTT. Residues: CASSFWSEGVVAFF.

This clone came up once. This chain links TRBV5-4 with TRBJ2-7; a possible D gene is TRBD1 (5 bases). This CDR3 comprises 14 residues. V lost 3 bases to trimming and J lost 2 bases, with 12 bases between them. Germline V gene sequence: CDR1 SGHNT, CDR2 YYREEE (reference sequence). CDR3 coding DNA: TGTGCCAGCAGCTCACAGGTTGGCCCCTACGAGCAGTACTTC. Amino acid sequence: CASSSQVGPYEQYF.

The chain is built from TRBV6-5 and TRBJ1-2; D not resolved. Trimming took 5 bases from V and 4 from J, leaving 11 bases between them. This CDR3 contains 13 residues. The germline V gene has CDR1 MNHEY and CDR2 SVGAGI. This CDR3 reads CASSLGDLYGYTF. The CDR3 DNA is TGTGCCAGCAGTCTGGGTGACCTCTATGGCTACACCTTC.

The chain employs TRBV7-9 and TRBJ1-6, with 8 positions matching TRBD1. The germline V gene encodes CDR1 SEHNR and CDR2 FQNEAQ (reference sequence). The CDR3 is 15 residues long. V lost 3 bases and J lost 7; bases outside the gene matches: 5. CDR3 sequence reads: CASSFQGARNSPLHF. The CDR3 DNA reads as TGTGCCAGCAGCTTTCAGGGGGCAAGGAATTCACCCCTCCACTTT. Full variable domain (outside the CDR3, taken from reference TRBV7-9 and TRBJ1-6): DTGVSQNPRHKITKRGQNVTFRCDPISEHNRLYWYRQTLGQGPEFLTYFQNEAQLEKSRLLSDRFSAERPKGSFSTLEIQRTEQGDSAMYLCASSFQGARNSPLHFGNGTRLTVT.

This clone was detected a few times. The rearrangement uses TRBV27 and TRBJ1-2, with D possibly matching TRBD1 (5 bases). CDR3 length: 13 amino acids. V was cut by 6 bases and J by 10 bases, with 18 bases left in between. Germline V gene sequence: CDR1 MNHEY, CDR2 SMNVEV (reference sequence). The CDR3, as DNA: TGTGCCAGCAGCCCCACAGGTGGTTCAGTCTACACCTTC. It translates to CASSPTGGSVYTF.

The chain joins TRBV27 to TRBJ1-1; D is ambiguous. V gave up 4 bases and J gave up 5 bases, with 14 bases separating them. This CDR3 contains 14 residues. Germline V gives CDR1 MNHEY, CDR2 SMNVEV (reference sequence). CDR3 residues: CASSSYLRRTEAFF. CDR3 nucleotides: TGTGCCAGCAGTTCTTACCTCCGAAGGACTGAAGCTTTCTTT.

This clone has more than one count but fewer than ten. The rearrangement joins TRBV18 to TRBJ1-3; no reliable D call. V gave up 1 base and J gave up 4 bases, with 14 bases separating them. The germline V gene encodes CDR1 KGHSH and CDR2 LQKENI. CDR3 length: 16 amino acids. The DNA of the CDR3 is TGTGCCAGCTCACCACACCCGGGGTTAGAAGGAAACACCATATATTTT. Amino acids: CASSPHPGLEGNTIYF.

This clone was seen once. The chain employs TRBV6-1 and TRBJ1-2; the D gene is possibly TRBD1 (6 bases). In germline, CDR1 is MNHNS, CDR2 SASEGT. The CDR3 covers 16 residues. V shed 2 bases and J shed 2 bases, with 15 bases lying between them. In nucleotides, the CDR3 is TGTGCCAGCAGTGAAAGGCGGCAGGGGAAAAACTATGGCTACACCTTC. This sequence encodes CASSERRQGKNYGYTF.

The rearrangement joins TRBV27 to TRBJ1-2, with a possible D match to TRBD1 (5 bases). The CDR3 runs to 14 residues. V was cut by 4 bases and J by 4 bases, with 13 bases left in between. Germline CDR1 and CDR2: MNHEY and SMNVEV (reference sequence). CDR3 sequence: CASSSTTAPYGYTF. CDR3 DNA sequence: TGTGCCAGCAGTTCCACGACAGCGCCCTATGGCTACACCTTC.

CDR3: CASRRTVNTEAFF. The CDR3 DNA sequence: TGTGCCAGCAGGAGGACGGTGAACACTGAAGCTTTCTTT. This chain connects TRBV2 to TRBJ1-1; no clear D gene. This CDR3 spans 13 amino acids. Germline CDR1 SNHLY, CDR2 FYNNEI. V lost 6 bases to trimming and J lost 0 bases, with 8 bases between them.